Below are 25 T cell receptor beta chains sequenced from a single sample in a study of regulatory T cells in long-lasting Graves disease. TCR beta libraries were built with iRepertoire HTBI primers and Arm-PCR of CDR3 regions. Each CDR3 protein gets one entry after TCRdb re-called the multiplex PCR reads with MiXCR. The sample records 300,000 to 400,000 distinct CDR3 sequences, approximately 15% being singletons. The time point: newly diagnosed GD, antithyroid drugs for less than 3 months. TCR sequences were obtained from RNA taken from PBMCs. This sample also appeared in a second study, on T cells in Graves' hyperthyroidism and ophthalmopathy.

The source material was peripheral blood mononuclear cells (PBMCs), sampled at new diagnosis, from a patient treated with antithyroid drugs. Every receptor here comes from a man aged 40-49 years with Graves disease.

This clonotype was recorded many times. The CDR3 ends on some other residue instead of the conserved phenylalanine or tryptophan, so this is likely a read error. The genes are TRBV28 and TRBJ2-5; possibly TRBD1 for D (5 bases). The CDR3 consists of 13 residues. Trimming took off 3 bases at V and 5 bases at J, with 10 bases between the two ends. CDR1 is MDHEN, CDR2 SYDVKM, per germline. The CDR3 DNA reads as TGTGCCAGCAGTTTCTCCAGGGCGGAGACCCAGTACCTC. Translating it yields CASSFSRAETQYL.

This clonotype appeared many times. The V gene is TRBV12-3 or TRBV12-4, the J gene TRBJ1-6; 8 nucleotides agree with TRBD1. The V segment lost 5 bases and the J segment 11 bases; nucleotides outside the gene matches: 11. This CDR3 spans 15 amino acids. DNA for the CDR3: TGTGCCAGCAGTCCCATGACAGGGGTTGGGACACCCCTCCACTTT. Encoded protein: CASSPMTGVGTPLHF.

The chain joins TRBV7-3 to TRBJ2-7; 15 bases line up with TRBD2. V was pared by 2 bases and J by 3 bases, with 5 bases of the junction left unmatched. The CDR3 has 17 amino acids. Germline V gives CDR1 SGHTA, CDR2 FQGTGA. CDR3 region: CASSLGTSGRPYYEQYF. The CDR3 DNA follows: TGTGCCAGCAGCTTAGGGACTAGCGGGAGGCCTTACTACGAGCAGTACTTC.

The table lists this clonotype with many counts. The chain employs TRBV28 and TRBJ2-3, with D unclear. V shed 7 bases and J shed 4 bases, with 15 bases lying between them. Germline-derived CDR1 and CDR2 are MDHEN and SYDVKM. The CDR3 covers 14 residues. CDR3 sequence: CASTQSESADTQYF. As DNA, the CDR3 is TGTGCCAGCACCCAATCCGAGTCGGCAGATACGCAGTATTTT.

This clonotype was recorded many times. J is TRBJ2-3 and V is TRBV11-2; 8 nucleotides line up with TRBD1. The CDR3 is made up of 16 amino acids. V lost 2 bases and J lost 1; bases outside the gene matches: 5. Per germline, CDR1 SGHAT and CDR2 FQNNGV. In nucleotides, the CDR3 is TGTGCCAGCAGCTTAAGCGAGGGACAGGGCACAGATACGCAGTATTTT. Protein product: CASSLSEGQGTDTQYF.

Many counts were recorded for this clonotype. The J gene is TRBJ2-2, the V gene TRBV6-2 or TRBV6-3; D not certain. V was pared by 5 bases and J by 1 base, with 8 bases between. Germline loops: CDR1 MNHEY, CDR2 SVGEGT. This CDR3 has 14 amino acids. CDR3 in amino acids: CASSAQMNTGELFF. The DNA for the CDR3 is TGTGCCAGCAGTGCCCAGATGAACACCGGGGAGCTGTTTTTT.

The chain joins TRBV20-1 to TRBJ1-6, with 8 bases matching TRBD1. The germline CDR1 and CDR2 sequences are DFQATT and SNEGSKA (reference sequence). Losses at the gene ends were 2 bases for V and 4 bases for J; bases not matched to a gene: 1. The CDR3 has 14 residues. The CDR3 DNA reads TGCAGTGCTAGACGGACAGGGTATAATTCACCCCTCCACTTT. Its protein product is CSARRTGYNSPLHF.

This clonotype has ten or more counts. The CDR3, as DNA: TGCAGCGTCCGGGACCCGAACTCCTACGAGCAGTACTTC. Its translation: CSVRDPNSYEQYF. The chain uses TRBV29-1 and TRBJ2-7; perhaps D is TRBD1 or TRBD2 (5 bases each). V gave up 6 bases and J gave up 0 bases, with 12 bases separating them. Germline V CDR1 and CDR2: SQVTM, ANQGSEA. The CDR3 totals 13 residues.

This clonotype has ten or more counts. This chain links TRBV11-2 with TRBJ2-7, with 7 bases lining up with TRBD1. Germline V gene data show CDR1 as SGHAT and CDR2 as FQNNGV. Trimming removed 7 bases from V and 2 bases from J; junction bases left unmatched: 8. The CDR3 has 14 amino acids. The CDR3 DNA follows: TGTGCCAGCAAACCACTGGGGACAGCCTACGAGCAGTACTTC. Protein product: CASKPLGTAYEQYF.

Remarks on this clonotype: Being one base from a much bigger clone, this may be a read error. Lacking the conserved final phenylalanine or tryptophan, this CDR3 likely reflects a read error. The V call is TRBV27, the J call TRBJ1-5; D is unresolved. Deletions cut 7 bases from V and 7 bases from J, with 14 bases between. The germline V gene has CDR1 MNHEY and CDR2 SMNVEV (reference sequence). This CDR3 is 13 amino acids long. Written as DNA, the CDR3 is TGTGCCAGCACTTCAAGTCGAGAACAGCCCCAGCATCTT. It codes for CASTSSREQPQHL.

This clonotype was counted ten times or more. V gene TRBV20-1 combines with J gene TRBJ1-5, with a possible D match to TRBD1 (5 bases). This CDR3 region has 14 residues. Germline V CDR1 and CDR2: DFQATT, SNEGSKA (reference sequence). V shed 8 bases and J shed 3 bases, with 17 bases lying between them. CDR3 loop: CSFTSQGLNQPQHF. CDR3 coding DNA: TGCAGTTTTACATCCCAGGGCCTCAATCAGCCCCAGCATTTT.

This clonotype was seen repeatedly, ten times or more. The V gene is TRBV19, the J gene TRBJ1-5; D call uncertain. This CDR3 is 14 amino acids long. CDR1 is LNHDA, CDR2 SQIVND, per germline (reference sequence). V shed 3 bases and J shed 7 bases, with 13 bases lying between them. This CDR3 reads CASSIGVPIQPQHF. The CDR3 DNA sequence: TGTGCCAGTAGTATTGGGGTCCCTATACAGCCCCAGCATTTT.

At least ten counts were recorded for this clonotype. This sequence joins TRBV3-1 and TRBJ2-4; D remains ambiguous. The CDR3 is 15 amino acids. The V and J ends lost 1 base and 6 bases respectively, with 13 bases between them. Germline V gene data show CDR1 as LGHDT and CDR2 as YNNKEL (reference sequence). The CDR3 DNA reads as TGTGCCAGCAGCCAAGTCCCGGGCTATGGAAACATTCAGTACTTC. Translating it yields CASSQVPGYGNIQYF.

A remark on this clonotype: This sequence may be a read error, since a much larger clone differs from it by one base. The chain joins TRBV7-6 to TRBJ2-7; TRBD1 matches at 8 bases. With V trimmed by 2 bases and J by 9 bases, 12 bases remained unmatched. Germline V CDR1 and CDR2: SGHVS, FNYEAQ. The CDR3 covers 15 residues. The CDR3 protein is CASSLRGQGNHGQYF. CDR3 nucleotide sequence: TGTGCCAGCAGCTTACGAGGACAGGGCAACCACGGGCAGTACTTC.

The chain is built from TRBV5-6 and TRBJ1-4; D remains unclear. Trimming shortened V by 2 bases and J by 3 bases, and 8 bases separated the two germline ends. Looked up from germline, CDR1 is SGHDT and CDR2 is YYEEEE. The length of the CDR3 is 14 residues. This CDR3 reads CASSFWQPNEKLFF. The DNA for the CDR3 is TGTGCCAGCAGCTTTTGGCAGCCTAATGAAAAACTGTTTTTT.

The chain has TRBV18 and TRBJ1-5, with D unresolved. Between the trimmed V and J ends, which lost 2 bases and 5 bases, there was a span of 4 bases. CDR3 length: 12 amino acids. Germline CDR1 KGHSH, CDR2 LQKENI. As DNA, the CDR3 is TGTGCCAGCTCACCAGTTGATCAGCCCCAGCATTTT. This sequence encodes CASSPVDQPQHF. Full variable domain (remainder filled in from reference TRBV18 and TRBJ1-5): NAGVMQNPRHLVRRRGQEARLRCSPMKGHSHVYWYRQLPEEGLKFMVYLQKENIIDESGMPKERFSAEFPKEGPSILRIQQVVRGDSAAYFCASSPVDQPQHFGDGTRLSIL.

V usage is TRBV19 and J usage is TRBJ2-1; possibly TRBD1 for D (6 bases). Germline V gene sequence: CDR1 LNHDA, CDR2 SQIVND (reference sequence). Trimming took 2 bases from V and 3 from J, leaving 14 bases between them. CDR3 length equals 16 residues. The CDR3 here is CASSIPTGQNYNEQFF. The DNA of the CDR3 is TGTGCCAGTAGTATACCGACAGGACAGAACTACAATGAGCAGTTCTTC.

This clonotype has a count of ten or more. The J gene is TRBJ2-7, the V gene TRBV18; D gene ambiguous. The CDR3 runs 13 residues. CDR1 and CDR2 (germline): KGHSH, LQKENI. The V gene lost 6 bases and the J gene lost 6 bases, with 15 bases spanning the gap. CDR3 amino acids: CASSRAVDGEQYF. The CDR3 coding sequence is TGTGCCAGCTCTCGCGCTGTGGATGGCGAGCAGTACTTC. The complete variable domain, with remaining parts taken from reference TRBV18 and TRBJ2-7, reads NAGVMQNPRHLVRRRGQEARLRCSPMKGHSHVYWYRQLPEEGLKFMVYLQKENIIDESGMPKERFSAEFPKEGPSILRIQQVVRGDSAAYFCASSRAVDGEQYFGPGTRLTVT.

This clonotype was counted many times. V gene TRBV4-2 combines with J gene TRBJ1-1; 8 nucleotides align to TRBD1. Germline V gene data show CDR1 as LGHNA and CDR2 as YNFKEQ. This CDR3 contains 15 residues. J lost 3 bases, V lost 4 bases, and 7 bases had no gene match. CDR3 sequence: CASSPTDRGYTEAFF. CDR3 DNA: TGTGCCAGCAGCCCTACCGACAGGGGCTACACTGAAGCTTTCTTT.

This clonotype was observed many times. The chain has TRBV3-1 and TRBJ1-6, with D possibly matching TRBD1 (6 bases). Trimming removed 1 base from V and 0 bases from J, with 13 bases in between. CDR1 is LGHDT and CDR2 is YNNKEL in the germline V gene (reference sequence). The CDR3 is made up of 18 amino acids. CDR3 bases: TGTGCCAGCAGCCAAGCAGGGGTCGGGGACTCCTATAATTCACCCCTCCACTTT. This gives the protein CASSQAGVGDSYNSPLHF. The full variable domain, in which reference TRBV3-1 and TRBJ1-6 provide the parts outside the CDR3, is DTAVSQTPKYLVTQMGNDKSIKCEQNLGHDTMYWYKQDSKKFLKIMFSYNNKELIINETVPNRFSPKSPDKAHLNLHINSLELGDSAVYFCASSQAGVGDSYNSPLHFGNGTRLTVT.

In its sample, this clonotype was seen many times. The gene calls are TRBV5-1 and TRBJ1-2; 7 nucleotides agree with TRBD1. This CDR3 spans 14 amino acids. Germline CDR1 and CDR2: SGHRS and YFSETQ. J gave up 5 bases and V 3 bases, and 7 bases lay outside the gene matches. The CDR3 region has the DNA TGCGCCAGCAGCTCCCGGGACAGCTTTTATGGCTACACCTTC. Residues: CASSSRDSFYGYTF. Variable domain in full (rest from reference TRBV5-1 and TRBJ1-2): KAGVTQTPRYLIKTRGQQVTLSCSPISGHRSVSWYQQTPGQGLQFLFEYFSETQRNKGNFPGRFSGRQFSNSRSEMNVSTLELGDSALYLCASSSRDSFYGYTFGSGTRLTVV.

This clonotype was observed many times. This chain joins TRBV7-2 and TRBJ1-5; D not certain. Germline loops: CDR1 SGHTA, CDR2 FQGNSA. The CDR3 contains 16 residues. The V gene lost 5 bases and the J gene lost 2 bases, with 16 bases spanning the gap. The CDR3 loop is CASSPKFGVGNQPQHF. In DNA form, the CDR3 reads TGTGCCAGCAGCCCGAAATTCGGGGTCGGCAATCAGCCCCAGCATTTT.

The sample holds one count of this clonotype. The chain recombines TRBV30 with TRBJ2-1; no clear D gene. V was trimmed by 5 bases and J by 3 bases, leaving 17 bases between them. This CDR3 region has 15 residues. The germline CDR1 and CDR2 sequences are GTSNPN and SVGIG (reference sequence). This CDR3 reads CAWSLDSRGYNEQFF. The CDR3, as DNA: TGTGCCTGGTCTCTAGACTCTCGAGGCTACAATGAGCAGTTCTTC.

This clonotype was seen repeatedly, ten times or more. This chain connects TRBV7-9 to TRBJ2-5; TRBD2 aligns across 8 bases. V dropped 3 bases and J dropped 5; count of bases not matched to a gene: 17. CDR3 length: 18 residues. The V gene's germline CDR1 is SEHNR and CDR2 FQNEAQ (reference sequence). CDR3 in DNA: TGTGCCAGCAGCTTCGGACAGAAGCGGGGGCCCAGGCGGGAGACCCAGTACTTC. Protein: CASSFGQKRGPRRETQYF.

A few counts support this clonotype. The V call is TRBV15, the J call TRBJ1-3; D might be TRBD1 (5 bases). This CDR3 spans 15 amino acids. Per the germline V gene, CDR1 is LNHNV and CDR2 is YYDKDF (reference sequence). V was cut by 4 bases and J by 2 bases, with 12 bases left in between. CDR3 residues: CATSKTLGAGNTIYF. The CDR3 DNA follows: TGTGCCACCAGCAAAACCCTAGGGGCTGGAAACACCATATATTTT.